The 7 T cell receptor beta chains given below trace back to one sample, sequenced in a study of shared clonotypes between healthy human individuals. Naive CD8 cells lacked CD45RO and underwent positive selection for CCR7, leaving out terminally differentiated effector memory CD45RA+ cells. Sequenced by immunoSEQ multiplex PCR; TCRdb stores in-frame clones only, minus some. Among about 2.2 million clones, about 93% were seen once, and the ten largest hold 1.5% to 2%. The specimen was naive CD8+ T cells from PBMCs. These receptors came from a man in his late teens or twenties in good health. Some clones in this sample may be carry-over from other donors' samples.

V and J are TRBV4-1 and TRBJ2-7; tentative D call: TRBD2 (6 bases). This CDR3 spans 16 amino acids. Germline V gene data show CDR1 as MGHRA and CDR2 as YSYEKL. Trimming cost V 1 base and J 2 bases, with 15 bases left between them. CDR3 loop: CASSQVPVSGTYEQYF. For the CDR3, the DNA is TGCGCCAGCAGCCAAGTACCGGTTAGCGGCACCTACGAGCAGTACTTC.

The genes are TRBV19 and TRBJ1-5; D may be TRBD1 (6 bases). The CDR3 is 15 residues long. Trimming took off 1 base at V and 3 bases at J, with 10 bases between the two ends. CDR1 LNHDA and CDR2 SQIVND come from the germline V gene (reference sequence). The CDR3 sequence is CASSIVDSINQPQHF. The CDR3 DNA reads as TGTGCCAGTAGTATAGTGGACAGTATCAATCAGCCCCAGCATTTT.

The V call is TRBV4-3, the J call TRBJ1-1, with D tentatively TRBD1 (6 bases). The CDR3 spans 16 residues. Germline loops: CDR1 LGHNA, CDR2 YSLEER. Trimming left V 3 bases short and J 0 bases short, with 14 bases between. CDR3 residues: CASSQGRGLMNTEAFF. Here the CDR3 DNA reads TGCGCCAGCAGCCAGGGGCGGGGGCTCATGAACACTGAAGCTTTCTTT.

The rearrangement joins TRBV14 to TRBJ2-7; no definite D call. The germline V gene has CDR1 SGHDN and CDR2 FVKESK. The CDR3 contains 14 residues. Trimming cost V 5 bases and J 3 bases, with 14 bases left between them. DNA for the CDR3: TGTGCCAGCAGCTATCGGACCAGTCACTACGAGCAGTACTTC. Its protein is CASSYRTSHYEQYF.

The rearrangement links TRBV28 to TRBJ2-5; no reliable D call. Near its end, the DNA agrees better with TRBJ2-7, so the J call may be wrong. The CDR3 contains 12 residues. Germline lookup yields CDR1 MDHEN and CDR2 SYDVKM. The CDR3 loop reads CASSPRAYEQYF. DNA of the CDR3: TGTGCCAGCAGTCCAAGGGCCTACGAGCAGTACTTC.

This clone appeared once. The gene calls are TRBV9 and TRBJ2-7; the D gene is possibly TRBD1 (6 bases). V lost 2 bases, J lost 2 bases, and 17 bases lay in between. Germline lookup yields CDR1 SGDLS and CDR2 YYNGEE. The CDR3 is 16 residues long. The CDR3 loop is CASSVRTDPQTYEQYF. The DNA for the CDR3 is TGTGCCAGCAGCGTTAGGACAGACCCACAGACCTACGAGCAGTACTTC. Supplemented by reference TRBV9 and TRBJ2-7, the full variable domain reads DSGVTQTPKHLITATGQRVTLRCSPRSGDLSVYWYQQSLDQGLQFLIQYYNGEERAKGNILERFSAQQFPDLHSELNLSSLELGDSALYFCASSVRTDPQTYEQYFGPGTRLTVT.

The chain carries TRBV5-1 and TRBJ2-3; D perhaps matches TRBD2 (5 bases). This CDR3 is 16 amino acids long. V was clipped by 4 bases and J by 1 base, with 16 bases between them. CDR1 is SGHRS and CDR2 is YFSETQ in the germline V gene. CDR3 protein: CASSVVSRVGTDTQYF. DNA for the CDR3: TGCGCCAGCAGCGTGGTATCGAGGGTTGGCACAGATACGCAGTATTTT.